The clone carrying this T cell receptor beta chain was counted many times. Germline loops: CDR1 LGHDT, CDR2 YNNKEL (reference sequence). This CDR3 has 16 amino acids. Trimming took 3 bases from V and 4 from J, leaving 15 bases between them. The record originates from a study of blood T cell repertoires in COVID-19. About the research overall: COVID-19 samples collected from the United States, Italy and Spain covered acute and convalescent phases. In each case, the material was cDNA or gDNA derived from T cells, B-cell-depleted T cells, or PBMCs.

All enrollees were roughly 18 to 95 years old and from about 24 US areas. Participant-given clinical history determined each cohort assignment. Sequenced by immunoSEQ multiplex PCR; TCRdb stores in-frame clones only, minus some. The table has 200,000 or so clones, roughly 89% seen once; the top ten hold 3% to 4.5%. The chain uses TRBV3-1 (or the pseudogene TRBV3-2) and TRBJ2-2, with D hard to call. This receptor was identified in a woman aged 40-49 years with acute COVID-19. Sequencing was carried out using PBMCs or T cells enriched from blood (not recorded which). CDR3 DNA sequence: TGTGCCAGCAGCCATCCGACTCATTCCTCCACCGGGGAGCTGTTTTTT. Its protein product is CASSHPTHSSTGELFF.